This entry lists 4 T cell receptor beta chains sequenced from one sample in a study of Tregs in tolerant kidney transplant recipients. Libraries were prepared by immunoSEQ multiplex PCR; TCRdb keeps only in-frame clonotypes and omits some of them. This sample's table has about 31,000 clones. Mixed chimerism was transient after nonmyeloablative marrow transplants from related graft donors. The material sequenced was CD4+ T cells from blood (PBMCs), taken 24 months after the transplant. All receptors come from a human patient who received a combined kidney and bone marrow transplant. Some of the T cells might come from the graft donor.

As to this clone: The CDR3 goes on 3 residues after the read ends, and that part is filled in from the germline J gene. The gene calls are TRBV6-1 and TRBJ2-7, with 8 bases that match TRBD1. J gave up 2 bases and V 4 bases, and 4 bases lay outside the gene matches. Germline-derived CDR1 and CDR2 are MNHNS and SASEGT. CDR3 length: 14 residues. CDR3 region: CASSGTGLAYEQYF. The CDR3 DNA, read in part, is TGTGCCAGCAGTGGGACAGGGCTAGCCTACGAG.

With regard to this clone: The CDR3 end falls 3 residues outside the read, so it is completed with the germline J gene. The rearrangement joins TRBV20-1 to TRBJ2-3; D is uncertain. With 6 bases removed from V and 0 bases from J, the gap between germline ends came to 7 bases. Germline V gene lookup returns CDR1 DFQATT and CDR2 SNEGSKA (reference sequence). This CDR3 spans 12 amino acids. CDR3 DNA, as far as it was read: TGCAGTGCCTTGACTAGCACAGATACG. Amino acid sequence: CSALTSTDT. The whole CDR3 is CSALTSTDTQYF.

As for this clone: The read ends 3 residues before the CDR3 terminus; that terminus is restored from the germline J gene. The J gene is TRBJ1-5, the V gene TRBV28; D not resolved. V was shortened by 3 bases and J by 3 bases, with 9 bases between the two germline ends. Germline assignment: CDR1 MDHEN and CDR2 SYDVKM. This CDR3 contains 14 residues. The CDR3 sequence: CASSFSGLNQPQHF. The part of the CDR3 DNA that was read is TGTGCCAGCAGTTTCTCAGGTCTCAATCAGCCC.

A word on this clone: The read ends 3 residues early relative to the CDR3; the germline J gene fills the gap. The rearrangement joins TRBV20-1 to TRBJ2-5; D might be TRBD1 (5 bases). CDR1 and CDR2 (germline): DFQATT, SNEGSKA (reference sequence). The CDR3 is 15 amino acids. Between the trimmed V and J ends, which lost 0 bases and 3 bases, there was a span of 14 bases. Partial CDR3 DNA: TGCAGTGCTAGAGATAATTGGGCAGGGAAAGAGACC. Its protein is CSARDNWAGKET. The entire CDR3 protein is CSARDNWAGKETQYF.